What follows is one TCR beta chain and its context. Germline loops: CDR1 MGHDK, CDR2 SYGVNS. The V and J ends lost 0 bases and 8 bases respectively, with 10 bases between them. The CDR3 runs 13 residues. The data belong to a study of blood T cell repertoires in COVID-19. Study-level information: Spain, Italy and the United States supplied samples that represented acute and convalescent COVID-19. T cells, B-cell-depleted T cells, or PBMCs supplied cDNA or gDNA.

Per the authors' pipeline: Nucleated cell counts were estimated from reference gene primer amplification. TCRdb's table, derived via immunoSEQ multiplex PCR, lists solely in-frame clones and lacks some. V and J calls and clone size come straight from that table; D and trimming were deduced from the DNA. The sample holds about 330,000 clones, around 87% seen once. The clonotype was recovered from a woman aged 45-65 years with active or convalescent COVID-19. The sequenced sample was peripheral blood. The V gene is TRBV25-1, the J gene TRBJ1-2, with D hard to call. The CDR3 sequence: CASSEYLGGGYTF. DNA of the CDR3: TGTGCCAGCAGTGAATATTTGGGAGGGGGCTACACCTTC.